The present T cell receptor (beta chain) was sequenced within a study of PD-L1 blockade in urothelial cancer. Study-wide background: Most patients, about 85% of the roughly 30, were males with bladder-origin cancer. Median blood clonality was around 0.08, with around 77,000 unique TCRs. Study-level points and caveats: In blood at 3 weeks, tumor-associated clones expanded more among patients with durable benefit.

Measured with immunoSEQ multiplex PCR; TCRdb has only the in-frame clones, and not every one. The sample comprises 30,000 to 45,000 clones, about four fifths of which are singletons, and roughly a tenth rests with the top ten. This clone was recorded once. The antigen remains unidentified. Documented time point: peripheral blood 6 weeks after treatment start. The study enrolled patients with locally advanced or metastatic urothelial carcinoma. This clonotype was sampled from a man between 40 and 49 years old with urothelial cancer. The sample was PBMCs, taken around atezolizumab (anti-PD-L1) treatment.

The chain's CDR3 is CASSQAASEYTDTQYF. The CDR3 DNA is TGCGCCAGCAGCCAAGCAGCTAGCGAGTACACAGATACGCAGTATTTT. V usage is TRBV4-1 and J usage is TRBJ2-3; a possible D gene is TRBD2 (6 bases). The CDR3 sequence is 16 residues long. Per the germline V gene, CDR1 is MGHRA and CDR2 is YSYEKL. The germline V and J ends were trimmed by 1 base and 2 bases, with 13 bases remaining between them.